What follows are 18 T cell receptor beta chains derived from one specimen sequenced in a study of cytomegalovirus exposure and HLA in healthy donors. This table comes from immunoSEQ multiplex PCR, and its TCRdb copy is limited to in-frame clones, with some not included. The sample lists 45,000 to 65,000 clones, roughly 89% occurring once. Sequenced input: PBMCs. These receptors were obtained from a young woman in good health and CMV-seropositive.

The chain couples TRBV9 to TRBJ2-1; TRBD2 agrees at 15 bases. V lost 2 bases, J lost 1 base, and 4 bases stayed unmatched. This CDR3 comprises 18 residues. Per germline, CDR1 SGDLS and CDR2 YYNGEE. CDR3 sequence: CASSVGLAGGPSYNEQFF. CDR3 bases: TGTGCCAGCAGCGTGGGACTAGCGGGGGGACCATCCTACAATGAGCAGTTCTTC.

The CDR3 region is CASSPQGAHEKLFF. The CDR3 DNA sequence: TGTGCCAGTAGCCCACAGGGGGCGCACGAAAAACTGTTTTTT. The chain recombines TRBV19 with TRBJ1-4, with TRBD1 matching 9 bases. Germline V gene data show CDR1 as LNHDA and CDR2 as SQIVND (reference sequence). V lost 6 bases, J lost 8 bases, and 7 bases stayed unmatched. The CDR3 contains 14 residues.

The chain has TRBV9 and TRBJ2-1; tentatively, D is TRBD2 (6 bases). The germline V and J ends were trimmed by 2 bases and 9 bases, with 6 bases remaining between them. This CDR3 is 11 amino acids long. Germline values: CDR1 SGDLS, CDR2 YYNGEE. This CDR3 is CASSVGGEQFF. The CDR3 DNA follows: TGTGCCAGCAGCGTGGGGGGTGAGCAGTTCTTC.

This clone showed up just once. V and J are TRBV7-9 and TRBJ2-7; perhaps TRBD2 as D (5 bases). Germline values: CDR1 SEHNR, CDR2 FQNEAQ (reference sequence). This CDR3 contains 15 residues. Trimming stripped 5 bases from V and 0 bases from J, with 14 bases between. The CDR3 nucleotides are TGTGCCAGCAGCCAGGAAATAGGAGGCTCCTACGAGCAGTACTTC. Translated, it gives CASSQEIGGSYEQYF.

The V call is TRBV27, the J call TRBJ2-7, with a tentative D call TRBD1 (5 bases). V lost 1 base, J lost 2 bases, and 9 bases lay in between. CDR1 MNHEY and CDR2 SMNVEV come from the germline V gene (reference sequence). The CDR3 is 14 residues long. CDR3 amino acids: CASSLLTEPYEQYF. CDR3 nucleotide sequence: TGTGCCAGCAGTTTATTGACAGAACCCTACGAGCAGTACTTC.

Only a few counts were recorded for this clone. The chain is built from TRBV6-1 and TRBJ2-7; 9 bases line up with TRBD2. The CDR3 is 15 amino acids. V shed 1 base and J 7 bases; nucleotides not matched to a gene: 8. The germline CDR1 and CDR2 sequences are MNHNS and SASEGT. CDR3 in amino acids: CASSEGVAGVREQYF. CDR3 sequence (DNA): TGTGCCAGCAGTGAAGGTGTAGCGGGGGTGCGTGAGCAGTACTTC.

The sample holds one count of this clone. The chain employs TRBV27 and TRBJ2-3; a possible D gene is TRBD1 (6 bases). Germline loops: CDR1 MNHEY, CDR2 SMNVEV (reference sequence). The CDR3 sequence is 17 residues long. V was pared by 6 bases and J by 0 bases, with 19 bases between. CDR3 sequence reads: CASRSHASRGSTDTQYF. The DNA of the CDR3 is TGTGCCAGCAGGTCCCACGCTAGCAGGGGTAGCACAGATACGCAGTATTTT.

The genes are TRBV2 and TRBJ1-2; no definite D call. The germline V and J ends were trimmed by 6 bases and 3 bases, with 11 bases remaining between them. The CDR3 runs 13 residues. The germline V gene encodes CDR1 SNHLY and CDR2 FYNNEI. In nucleotides, the CDR3 is TGTGCCAGCAGATTTGATCAGGACTATGGCTACACCTTC. This codes for CASRFDQDYGYTF.

The genes are TRBV7-6 and TRBJ2-7; 11 nucleotides agree with TRBD2. Germline V lookup: CDR1 SGHVS, CDR2 FNYEAQ. Germline trimming cut 3 bases from V and 6 bases from J; bases unmatched to any gene: 7. The CDR3 has 15 amino acids. The DNA for the CDR3 is TGTGCCAGCAGCTTTAGTAGCGGGGGGGCTGGCGAGCAGTACTTC. Protein product: CASSFSSGGAGEQYF.

The V gene is TRBV18, the J gene TRBJ2-3; D unclear. V lost 3 bases to trimming and J lost 5 bases, with 6 bases between them. CDR1 KGHSH and CDR2 LQKENI come from the germline V gene. The CDR3 has 12 residues. The CDR3 coding sequence is TGTGCCAGCTCACCTATACTAGATACGCAGTATTTT. Translation: CASSPILDTQYF.

The chain uses TRBV7-9 and TRBJ1-1; D unclear. Germline V gene sequence: CDR1 SEHNR, CDR2 FQNEAQ (reference sequence). Trimming left V 7 bases short and J 4 bases short, with 19 bases between. The length of the CDR3 is 15 residues. The DNA for the CDR3 is TGTGCCAGCACCCTCGGGTCTTCCCTGGGCACTGAAGCTTTCTTT. It is translated as CASTLGSSLGTEAFF.

This chain links TRBV7-2 with TRBJ1-5, with 8 bases lining up with TRBD1. V lost 1 base to trimming and J lost 2 bases; unmatched junction nucleotides: 4. The CDR3 totals 16 residues. Germline V gives CDR1 SGHTA, CDR2 FQGNSA. This chain's CDR3 is CASSLVATGGNQPQHF. CDR3 bases: TGTGCCAGCAGCTTAGTTGCGACAGGGGGCAATCAGCCCCAGCATTTT. The complete variable domain, with remaining parts taken from reference TRBV7-2 and TRBJ1-5, reads GAGVSQSPSNKVTEKGKDVELRCDPISGHTALYWYRQSLGQGLEFLIYFQGNSAPDKSGLPSDRFSAERTGGSVSTLTIQRTQQEDSAVYLCASSLVATGGNQPQHFGDGTRLSIL.

The rearrangement links TRBV2 to TRBJ1-2; possibly TRBD1 for D (5 bases). CDR1 is SNHLY, CDR2 FYNNEI, per germline. The CDR3 consists of 14 residues. The ends were cut back, 2 bases at V and 4 bases at J, with 11 bases in the middle. CDR3 sequence: CASSEFDSIYGYTF. In nucleotides, the CDR3 is TGTGCCAGCAGTGAATTCGACAGCATCTATGGCTACACCTTC.

This chain links TRBV4-1 with TRBJ2-1, with 13 bases identical to TRBD2. Germline V CDR1 and CDR2: MGHRA, YSYEKL. Unmatched junction bases numbered 12, after V lost 0 bases and J lost 10 bases. The CDR3 contains 18 residues. The CDR3 is CASSQDQGTGTSGEEQFF. The CDR3 bases are TGCGCCAGCAGCCAAGATCAGGGCACCGGGACTAGCGGGGAAGAGCAGTTCTTC.

The count of this clone is one. The chain carries TRBV5-1 and TRBJ2-3, with D maybe TRBD2 (5 bases). Between the trimmed V and J ends, which lost 0 bases and 0 bases, there was a span of 8 bases. There are 15 residues in the CDR3. Germline V gene sequence: CDR1 SGHRS, CDR2 YFSETQ. CDR3 protein: CASSLAGISTDTQYF. CDR3 sequence (DNA): TGCGCCAGCAGCTTGGCCGGGATCAGCACAGATACGCAGTATTTT.

The chain carries TRBV28 and TRBJ1-2, with 10 bases fitting TRBD1. The CDR3 sequence is 14 residues long. Germline CDR1 reads MDHEN; CDR2 reads SYDVKM. Trimming removed 10 bases from V and 2 bases from J; junction bases left unmatched: 7. This chain's CDR3 is CATRGTGANYGYTF. The CDR3 bases are TGTGCCACCCGGGGGACAGGGGCGAACTATGGCTACACCTTC.

The chain has TRBV27 and TRBJ2-2, with TRBD2 matching over 7 bases. Germline V gives CDR1 MNHEY, CDR2 SMNVEV (reference sequence). Losses at the gene ends were 2 bases for V and 7 bases for J; bases not matched to a gene: 4. The CDR3 consists of 14 residues. CDR3 coding DNA: TGTGCCAGCAGTTTACAAAGGGAGGGCGGGGAGCTGTTTTTT. The encoded protein is CASSLQREGGELFF.

The chain employs TRBV7-2 and TRBJ1-5; D uncertain. The V end lost 5 bases, the J end lost 0 bases, and 14 bases lay between the germline ends. This CDR3 is 16 amino acids long. Per germline, CDR1 SGHTA and CDR2 FQGNSA. The CDR3 nucleotides read TGTGCCAGCAGCCTCCTCGGCGGTTATAGCAATCAGCCCCAGCATTTT. As protein: CASSLLGGYSNQPQHF. The entire variable domain, with the rest obtained from reference TRBV7-2 and TRBJ1-5, is as follows: GAGVSQSPSNKVTEKGKDVELRCDPISGHTALYWYRQSLGQGLEFLIYFQGNSAPDKSGLPSDRFSAERTGGSVSTLTIQRTQQEDSAVYLCASSLLGGYSNQPQHFGDGTRLSIL.